Presented here are 30 T cell receptor beta chains from one specimen sequenced in a study of siplizumab effects on memory and regulatory T cells. Repertoires were generated with immunoSEQ multiplex PCR, while TCRdb's copy carries only in-frame clones and drops some. Of more than 95,000 clones listed, approximately 93% were seen once; the top ten hold approximately 0.67%. Sequencing input: Tregs sorted from blood. The receptors were gathered from a human donor in good health.

V gene TRBV2 combines with J gene TRBJ2-5; D is unclear. Germline V gives CDR1 SNHLY, CDR2 FYNNEI. With 7 bases removed from V and 5 bases from J, the gap between germline ends came to 11 bases. The CDR3 totals 12 residues. The CDR3 sequence: CASTEFTETQYF. For the CDR3, the DNA is TGTGCCAGCACCGAGTTCACGGAGACCCAGTACTTC.

CDR3 protein: CATSRTTRLETQYF. Here the CDR3 DNA reads TGTGCCACCAGTAGGACCACCCGGTTGGAGACCCAGTACTTC. The rearrangement links TRBV15 to TRBJ2-5; D is unresolved. CDR1 LNHNV and CDR2 YYDKDF come from the germline V gene (reference sequence). The CDR3 is made up of 14 amino acids. V was cut by 6 bases and J by 5 bases, with 16 bases left in between.

The chain carries TRBV28 and TRBJ2-5; possibly TRBD1 or TRBD2 for D (5 bases each). The CDR3 loop spans 14 amino acids. Germline values: CDR1 MDHEN, CDR2 SYDVKM. Deletions cut 4 bases from V and 4 bases from J, with 13 bases between. The CDR3 DNA follows: TGTGCCAGCAGTTCGGCCGGGGACGGAGAGACCCAGTACTTC. This encodes CASSSAGDGETQYF.

CDR3 amino acids: CASSEALPSGANVLTF. Written as DNA, the CDR3 is TGTGCCAGCAGTGAAGCGCTTCCCTCTGGGGCCAACGTCCTGACTTTC. The chain is built from TRBV2 and TRBJ2-6; D not resolved. The CDR3 runs to 16 residues. Trimming pared 0 bases from V and 0 bases from J, leaving 6 bases between. Germline V CDR1 and CDR2: SNHLY, FYNNEI.

This rearrangement joins TRBV21-1 to TRBJ1-1. TRBV21-1 represents a pseudogene. The CDR3 consists of 15 residues. CDR3 in amino acids: CASSKEGVANTEAFF. In DNA form, the CDR3 reads TGTGCCAGCAGCAAAGAAGGAGTAGCGAACACTGAAGCTTTCTTT.

The chain links TRBV6-6 to TRBJ2-4; 7 bases agree with TRBD1. The junction had 9 bases not matched to a gene; V was cut back by 7 bases and J by 0 bases. This CDR3 has 16 residues. Germline CDR1 MNHNY, CDR2 SVGAGI (reference sequence). The CDR3 spells CASNPGQPVAKNIQYF. CDR3 sequence (DNA): TGTGCCAGCAATCCGGGACAGCCCGTAGCCAAAAACATTCAGTACTTC.

The chain's CDR3 is CASSQTGRNTGELFF. CDR3 nucleotide sequence: TGTGCCAGCAGCCAGACAGGGAGAAACACCGGGGAGCTGTTTTTT. V and J are TRBV28 and TRBJ2-2; 7 bases are a match to TRBD1. The CDR3 is 15 residues long. Germline V gives CDR1 MDHEN, CDR2 SYDVKM. V lost 6 bases, J lost 2 bases, and 6 bases stayed unmatched.

The chain has TRBV5-6 and TRBJ2-2; 7 nucleotides align to TRBD2. This CDR3 has 16 residues. From germline, CDR1 is SGHDT and CDR2 YYEEEE. V shed 1 base and J 8 bases; nucleotides not matched to a gene: 11. CDR3 coding DNA: TGTGCCAGCAGCTTGAGTGGGAGGGCCATATTAGGGGAGCTGTTTTTT. This sequence encodes CASSLSGRAILGELFF. The full variable domain, completed using reference TRBV5-6 and TRBJ2-2, is DAGVTQSPTHLIKTRGQQVTLRCSPKSGHDTVSWYQQALGQGPQFIFQYYEEEERQRGNFPDRFSGHQFPNYSSELNVNALLLGDSALYLCASSLSGRAILGELFFGEGSRLTVL.

This clone was recorded a few times. This chain connects TRBV7-2 to TRBJ2-4, with D unclear. Germline V lookup: CDR1 SGHTA, CDR2 FQGNSA. Trimming pared 2 bases from V and 0 bases from J, leaving 11 bases between. CDR3 length: 16 residues. CDR3 nucleotides: TGTGCCAGCAGCTTATCTGGATCACTAGCCAAAAACATTCAGTACTTC. Its translation: CASSLSGSLAKNIQYF.

V gene TRBV10-2 combines with J gene TRBJ1-2; D gene uncertain. Trimming shortened V by 4 bases and J by 7 bases, and 10 bases separated the two germline ends. Germline V CDR1 and CDR2: WSHSY, SAAADI. This CDR3 region has 12 residues. The CDR3 DNA follows: TGCGCCAGCAGTGCCCAGGACCGTGGCTACACCTTC. Protein sequence: CASSAQDRGYTF.

This chain uses TRBV7-2 with TRBJ2-1, with 8 nucleotides matching TRBD2. In germline, CDR1 is SGHTA, CDR2 FQGNSA. V was clipped by 5 bases and J by 1 base; unmatched bases: 7. The CDR3 contains 16 residues. The DNA for the CDR3 is TGTGCCAGCAGCCGTCTGGCGGGAGGTTCCTACAATGAGCAGTTCTTC. Amino acids: CASSRLAGGSYNEQFF.

The V and J genes are TRBV14 and TRBJ1-6; 8 nucleotides match TRBD1. The CDR3 totals 15 residues. CDR1 SGHDN and CDR2 FVKESK come from the germline V gene. V shed 4 bases, J shed 6 bases, and the junction held 5 bases outside the gene matches. CDR3 in DNA: TGTGCCAGCAGCCCCGGACAGGGCCCTAATTCACCCCTCCACTTT. As protein: CASSPGQGPNSPLHF.

V usage is TRBV5-1 and J usage is TRBJ2-7, with D possibly matching TRBD2 (6 bases). Germline-derived CDR1 and CDR2 are SGHRS and YFSETQ. Trimming removed 0 bases at V and 3 bases at J, with 13 bases between. This CDR3 region has 15 residues. CDR3 amino acids: CASSLAERGYYEQYF. CDR3 DNA sequence: TGCGCCAGCAGCTTGGCCGAACGGGGGTACTACGAGCAGTACTTC.

The rearrangement links TRBV11-3 to TRBJ2-7; the match to TRBD2 covers 8 bases. The CDR3 has 15 residues. The ends lost 1 base at V and 6 bases at J; junction bases unmatched: 8. The germline V gene has CDR1 SGHNT and CDR2 YENEEA. The CDR3 is CASSLGGSGSSEQYF. Written as DNA, the CDR3 is TGTGCCAGCAGCTTAGGGGGCAGCGGGAGTAGCGAGCAGTACTTC.

As for this clone: Other nucleotide sequences in the sample specify the same CDR3. The chain employs TRBV27 and TRBJ1-2; no firm D call. Germline V gives CDR1 MNHEY, CDR2 SMNVEV (reference sequence). There are 13 residues in the CDR3. The germline V and J ends were trimmed by 0 bases and 2 bases, with 4 bases remaining between them. The DNA of the CDR3 is TGTGCCAGCAGTTTATCGGGCAACTATGGCTACACCTTC. This encodes CASSLSGNYGYTF.

This rearrangement joins TRBV6-1 to TRBJ2-1, with 12 positions matching TRBD2. In germline, CDR1 is MNHNS, CDR2 SASEGT. The J segment lost 6 bases and the V segment lost 5 bases, leaving 5 bases of the junction unmatched. CDR3 length: 15 residues. The CDR3 nucleotides are TGTGCCAGCAGTTTGCTAGCGGGAGGGGGCAATGAGCAGTTCTTC. This encodes CASSLLAGGGNEQFF.

V usage is TRBV5-1 and J usage is TRBJ1-1; unclear D gene. Between the trimmed V and J ends, which lost 1 base and 1 base, there was a span of 11 bases. Germline V gives CDR1 SGHRS, CDR2 YFSETQ. The CDR3 runs 15 residues. The CDR3, as DNA: TGCGCCAGCAGCTTGAGGGCAGGCACGAACACTGAAGCTTTCTTT. Protein sequence: CASSLRAGTNTEAFF.

The CDR3 sequence: CASSAWDRGDTQYF. CDR3 in DNA: TGTGCCAGCAGCGCATGGGACAGGGGAGATACGCAGTATTTT. V is TRBV9 and J is TRBJ2-3, with 10 bases identical to TRBD1. The J segment lost 5 bases and the V segment lost 3 bases, leaving 3 bases of the junction unmatched. The CDR3 runs 14 residues. The germline CDR1 and CDR2 sequences are SGDLS and YYNGEE.

The chain employs TRBV5-4 and TRBJ1-2; D may be TRBD1 (5 bases). Germline loops: CDR1 SGHNT, CDR2 YYREEE (reference sequence). The CDR3 runs 14 residues. V dropped 4 bases and J dropped 5 bases, with 15 bases sitting between them. The chain's CDR3 is CASSLDLGLYGYTF. CDR3 in DNA: TGTGCCAGCAGCCTAGACCTGGGACTTTATGGCTACACCTTC.

V gene TRBV19 combines with J gene TRBJ1-3, with unresolved D. V was trimmed by 3 bases and J by 4 bases, leaving 13 bases between them. The length of the CDR3 is 15 residues. From germline, CDR1 is LNHDA and CDR2 SQIVND (reference sequence). The CDR3 sequence: CASSIQWVRGNTIYF. For the CDR3, the DNA is TGTGCCAGTAGTATTCAGTGGGTGAGAGGAAACACCATATATTTT.

The chain combines TRBV18 with TRBJ2-1, with TRBD2 matching over 7 bases. This CDR3 is built from 14 residues. Germline assignment: CDR1 KGHSH and CDR2 LQKENI. Trimming at V came to 6 bases and at J to 6 bases, leaving 8 bases not matched to a gene. The CDR3 DNA is TGTGCCAGCTCGCTCGGCAGGGAGGGCAATGAGCAGTTCTTC. Residues: CASSLGREGNEQFF.

The rearrangement links TRBV19 to TRBJ2-7; 13 bases are a match to TRBD2. Losses at the gene ends were 6 bases for V and 8 bases for J; bases not matched to a gene: 13. This CDR3 has 16 residues. CDR1 is LNHDA and CDR2 is SQIVND in the germline V gene (reference sequence). CDR3 protein: CASRKDGTSGISKQYF. In DNA form, the CDR3 reads TGTGCCAGTAGGAAGGATGGGACTAGCGGGATTAGCAAGCAGTACTTC. The full variable domain, with the rest looked up from reference TRBV19 and TRBJ2-7, is DGGITQSPKYLFRKEGQNVTLSCEQNLNHDAMYWYRQDPGQGLRLIYYSQIVNDFQKGDIAEGYSVSREKKESFPLTVTSAQKNPTAFYLCASRKDGTSGISKQYFGPGTRLTVT.

V and J are TRBV7-3 and TRBJ2-2; possibly TRBD1 for D (6 bases). Trimming removed 2 bases at V and 7 bases at J, with 11 bases between. CDR1 and CDR2 (germline): SGHTA, FQGTGA. This CDR3 has 14 residues. CDR3 DNA: TGTGCCAGCAGCTTAGGGCAGGGGTACGGGGAGCTGTTTTTT. It is translated as CASSLGQGYGELFF.

The chain joins TRBV6-7 to TRBJ1-3; D is unresolved. TRBV6-7 is an ORF for which the function is uncertain. The CDR3 has 15 residues. V lost 0 bases and J lost 4, with 10 bases in between. DNA for the CDR3: TGTGCCAGCAGTTACTCTTATGCGAGGGGAAACACCATATATTTT. Its protein is CASSYSYARGNTIYF.

The rearrangement joins TRBV7-9 to TRBJ2-2, with D perhaps TRBD2 (5 bases). The CDR3 totals 15 residues. Germline lookup yields CDR1 SEHNR and CDR2 FQNEAQ (reference sequence). Trimming took off 3 bases at V and 6 bases at J, with 14 bases between the two ends. The CDR3 region has the DNA TGTGCCAGCAGCTTGGCCCTCGGGGTCGCCGGGGAGCTGTTTTTT. Translated, it gives CASSLALGVAGELFF. The whole variable domain, filled in from reference TRBV7-9 and TRBJ2-2, reads DTGVSQNPRHKITKRGQNVTFRCDPISEHNRLYWYRQTLGQGPEFLTYFQNEAQLEKSRLLSDRFSAERPKGSFSTLEIQRTEQGDSAMYLCASSLALGVAGELFFGEGSRLTVL.

In its sample, this clone was seen a few times. The rearrangement joins TRBV6-1 to TRBJ1-2, with D possibly being TRBD1 (5 bases). The CDR3 length is 13 residues. V lost 6 bases and J 9 bases, leaving 17 bases between the germline ends. CDR1 and CDR2 from the germline V gene are MNHNS and SASEGT. This CDR3 reads CASRSPGILRYTF. The CDR3 bases are TGTGCCAGCAGGTCCCCAGGGATTCTTCGCTACACCTTC.

This chain joins TRBV6-1 and TRBJ2-1; 7 nucleotides match TRBD2. This CDR3 is 14 amino acids long. Germline V lookup: CDR1 MNHNS, CDR2 SASEGT. J was trimmed by 3 bases and V by 7 bases; bases with no gene match: 6. CDR3 in amino acids: CASTERGHYNEQFF. The CDR3 region has the DNA TGTGCCAGCACGGAGCGGGGCCACTACAATGAGCAGTTCTTC.

The CDR3 DNA is TGTGCCACCAGCAAACAGTGGGCAACTAATGAAAAACTGTTTTTT. It is translated as CATSKQWATNEKLFF. The V and J genes are TRBV15 and TRBJ1-4; D gene unclear. The CDR3 is 15 amino acids. V dropped 4 bases and J dropped 0 bases, with 9 bases sitting between them. The germline CDR1 and CDR2 sequences are LNHNV and YYDKDF (reference sequence).

This clone was detected only once. The chain has TRBV19 and TRBJ2-7; TRBD2 matches 9 bases. The CDR3 is 15 amino acids. Germline values: CDR1 LNHDA, CDR2 SQIVND (reference sequence). J lost 3 bases, V lost 0 bases, and 3 bases had no gene match. The CDR3 nucleotides are TGTGCCAGTAGTATAGACGTAGCGGGGGTCTACGAGCAGTACTTC. Amino acids: CASSIDVAGVYEQYF.

The gene calls are TRBV7-2 and TRBJ1-6; TRBD1 matches at 7 bases. The CDR3 loop spans 16 amino acids. V shed 6 bases, J shed 6 bases, and the junction held 11 bases outside the gene matches. Germline assignment: CDR1 SGHTA and CDR2 FQGNSA. The CDR3 spells CASSQQTGRVNSPLHF. For the CDR3, the DNA is TGTGCCAGCAGTCAACAGACAGGGAGGGTTAATTCACCCCTCCACTTT.